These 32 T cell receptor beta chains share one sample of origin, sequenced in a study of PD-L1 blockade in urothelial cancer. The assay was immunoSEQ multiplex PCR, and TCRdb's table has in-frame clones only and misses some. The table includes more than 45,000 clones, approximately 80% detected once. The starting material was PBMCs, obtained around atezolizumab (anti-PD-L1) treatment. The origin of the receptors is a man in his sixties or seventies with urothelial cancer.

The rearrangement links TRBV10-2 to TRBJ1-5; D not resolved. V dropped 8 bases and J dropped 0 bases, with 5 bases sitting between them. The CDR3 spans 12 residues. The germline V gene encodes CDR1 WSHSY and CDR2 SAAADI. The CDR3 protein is CASCDSNQPQHF. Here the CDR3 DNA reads TGCGCCAGCTGCGATAGCAATCAGCCCCAGCATTTT.

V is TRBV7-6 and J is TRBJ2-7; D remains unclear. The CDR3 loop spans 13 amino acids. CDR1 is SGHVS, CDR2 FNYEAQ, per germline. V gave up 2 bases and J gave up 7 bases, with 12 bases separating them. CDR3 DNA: TGTGCCAGCAGCTTATGGGCTTCCTCGGAGCAGTACTTC. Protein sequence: CASSLWASSEQYF.

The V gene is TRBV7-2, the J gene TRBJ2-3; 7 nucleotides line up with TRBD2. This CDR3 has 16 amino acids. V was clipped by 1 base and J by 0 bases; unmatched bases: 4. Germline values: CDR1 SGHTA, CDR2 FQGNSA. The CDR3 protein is CASSLGLSGSTDTQYF. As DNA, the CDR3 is TGTGCCAGCAGCTTAGGGCTTAGCGGGAGCACAGATACGCAGTATTTT.

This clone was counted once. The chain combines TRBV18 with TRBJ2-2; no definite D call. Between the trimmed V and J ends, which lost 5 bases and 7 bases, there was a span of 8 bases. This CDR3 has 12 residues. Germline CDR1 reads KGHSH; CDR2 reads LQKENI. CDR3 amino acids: CASSIEVGELFF. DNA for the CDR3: TGTGCCAGCTCAATAGAGGTCGGGGAGCTGTTTTTT.

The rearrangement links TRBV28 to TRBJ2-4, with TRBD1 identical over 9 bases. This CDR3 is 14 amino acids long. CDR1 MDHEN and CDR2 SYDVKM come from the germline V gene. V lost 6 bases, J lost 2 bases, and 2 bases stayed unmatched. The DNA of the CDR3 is TGTGCCAGCAGGGGGACAGGGACCAAAAACATTCAGTACTTC. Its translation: CASRGTGTKNIQYF.

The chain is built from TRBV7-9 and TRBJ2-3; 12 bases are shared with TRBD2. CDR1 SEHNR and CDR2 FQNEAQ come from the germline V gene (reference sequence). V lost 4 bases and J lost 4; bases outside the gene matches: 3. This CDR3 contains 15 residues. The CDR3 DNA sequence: TGTGCCAGCAGCTCTCTAGCGGGAGGGCCAGATACGCAGTATTTT. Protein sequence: CASSSLAGGPDTQYF.

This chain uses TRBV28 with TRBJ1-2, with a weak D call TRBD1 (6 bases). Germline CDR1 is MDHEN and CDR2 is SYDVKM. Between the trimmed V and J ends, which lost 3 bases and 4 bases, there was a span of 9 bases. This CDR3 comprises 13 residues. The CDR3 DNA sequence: TGTGCCAGCAGTTTCAGGGGCATCTATGGCTACACCTTC. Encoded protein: CASSFRGIYGYTF.

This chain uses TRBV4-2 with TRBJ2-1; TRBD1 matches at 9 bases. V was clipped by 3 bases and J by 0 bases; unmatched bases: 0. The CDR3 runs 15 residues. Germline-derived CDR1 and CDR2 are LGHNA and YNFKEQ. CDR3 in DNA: TGTGCCAGCAGCCAGGACAGGGGCTCCTACAATGAGCAGTTCTTC. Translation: CASSQDRGSYNEQFF.

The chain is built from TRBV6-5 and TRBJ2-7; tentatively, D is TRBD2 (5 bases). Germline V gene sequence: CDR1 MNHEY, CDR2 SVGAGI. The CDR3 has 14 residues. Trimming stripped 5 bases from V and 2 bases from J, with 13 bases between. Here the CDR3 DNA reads TGTGCCAGCAGTACGCGACTACCTACCTACGAGCAGTACTTC. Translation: CASSTRLPTYEQYF.

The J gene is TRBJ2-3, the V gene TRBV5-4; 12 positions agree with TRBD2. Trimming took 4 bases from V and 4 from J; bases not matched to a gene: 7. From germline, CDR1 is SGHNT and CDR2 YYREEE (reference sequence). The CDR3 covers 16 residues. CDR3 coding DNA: TGTGCCAGCAGCCCCCGGACTAGCGGGAAGTCAGATACGCAGTATTTT. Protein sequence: CASSPRTSGKSDTQYF.

DNA of the CDR3: TGTGCCAGCAGTGAGGCTACTAGTGTAGTTGGCAATGAGCAGTTCTTC. It yields the protein CASSEATSVVGNEQFF. The rearrangement links TRBV2 to TRBJ2-1, with D possibly TRBD2 on 5 matching bases. The CDR3 length is 16 residues. V dropped 3 bases and J dropped 6 bases, with 18 bases sitting between them. Germline-derived CDR1 and CDR2 are SNHLY and FYNNEI. Using reference TRBV2 and TRBJ2-1 for the parts outside the CDR3, the full variable domain is EPEVTQTPSHQVTQMGQEVILRCVPISNHLYFYWYRQILGQKVEFLVSFYNNEISEKSEIFDDQFSVERPDGSNFTLKIRSTKLEDSAMYFCASSEATSVVGNEQFFGPGTRLTVL.

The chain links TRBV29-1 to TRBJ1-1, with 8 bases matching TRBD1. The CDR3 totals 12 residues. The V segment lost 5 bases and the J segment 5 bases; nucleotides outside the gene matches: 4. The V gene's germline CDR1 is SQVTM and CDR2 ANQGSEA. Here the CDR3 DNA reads TGCAGCGTTCAAACAGGGGGAACTGAAGCTTTCTTT. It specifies CSVQTGGTEAFF.

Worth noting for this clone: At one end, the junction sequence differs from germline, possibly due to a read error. The CDR3 DNA is TGTGCTAGCAGTTCGGGATTGAACACTGAAGCTTTCTTT. Protein: CASSSGLNTEAFF. The J gene is TRBJ1-1, the V gene TRBV7-7, with D unresolved. The CDR3 loop spans 13 amino acids. Germline CDR1 SSHAT, CDR2 FNYEAQ (reference sequence).

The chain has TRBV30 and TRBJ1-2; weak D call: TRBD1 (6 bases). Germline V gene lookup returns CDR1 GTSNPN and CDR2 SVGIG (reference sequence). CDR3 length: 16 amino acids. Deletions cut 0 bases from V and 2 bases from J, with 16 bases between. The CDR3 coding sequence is TGTGCCTGGAGTGTATTGGACAGAAACTCCAACTATGGCTACACCTTC. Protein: CAWSVLDRNSNYGYTF.

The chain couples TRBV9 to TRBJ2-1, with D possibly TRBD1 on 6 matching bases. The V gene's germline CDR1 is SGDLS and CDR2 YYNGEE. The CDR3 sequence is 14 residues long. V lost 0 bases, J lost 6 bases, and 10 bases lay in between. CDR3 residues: CASSVVGHPNEQFF. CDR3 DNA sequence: TGTGCCAGCAGCGTAGTGGGACACCCCAATGAGCAGTTCTTC.

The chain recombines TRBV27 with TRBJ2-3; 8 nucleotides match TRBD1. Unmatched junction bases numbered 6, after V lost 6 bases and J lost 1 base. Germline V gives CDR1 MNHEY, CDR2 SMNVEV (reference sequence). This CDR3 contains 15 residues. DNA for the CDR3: TGTGCCAGCAGCTTCCCGGGACAGGGCACAGATACGCAGTATTTT. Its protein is CASSFPGQGTDTQYF.

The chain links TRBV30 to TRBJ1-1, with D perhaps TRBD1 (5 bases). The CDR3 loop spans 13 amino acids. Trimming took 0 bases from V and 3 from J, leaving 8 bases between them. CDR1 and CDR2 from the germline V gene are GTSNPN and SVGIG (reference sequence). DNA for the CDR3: TGTGCCTGGAGTGTACAGGTGTACACTGAAGCTTTCTTT. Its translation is CAWSVQVYTEAFF.

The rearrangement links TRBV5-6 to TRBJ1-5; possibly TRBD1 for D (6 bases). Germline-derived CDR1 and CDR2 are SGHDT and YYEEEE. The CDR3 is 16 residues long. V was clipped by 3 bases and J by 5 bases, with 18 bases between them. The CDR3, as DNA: TGTGCCAGCAGCTATACCACAGGGACATTGGATCAGCCCCAGCATTTT. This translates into CASSYTTGTLDQPQHF. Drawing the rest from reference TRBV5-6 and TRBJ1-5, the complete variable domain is DAGVTQSPTHLIKTRGQQVTLRCSPKSGHDTVSWYQQALGQGPQFIFQYYEEEERQRGNFPDRFSGHQFPNYSSELNVNALLLGDSALYLCASSYTTGTLDQPQHFGDGTRLSIL.

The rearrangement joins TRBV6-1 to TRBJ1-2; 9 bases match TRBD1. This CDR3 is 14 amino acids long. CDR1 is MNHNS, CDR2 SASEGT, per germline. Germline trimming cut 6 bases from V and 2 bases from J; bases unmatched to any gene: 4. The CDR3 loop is CASRGQGANYGYTF. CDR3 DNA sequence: TGTGCCAGCAGGGGACAGGGAGCAAACTATGGCTACACCTTC.

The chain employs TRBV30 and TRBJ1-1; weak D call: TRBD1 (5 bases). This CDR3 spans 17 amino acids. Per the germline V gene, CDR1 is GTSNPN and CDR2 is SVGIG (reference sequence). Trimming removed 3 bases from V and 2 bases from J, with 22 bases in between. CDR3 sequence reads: CAWRLRVWGRGNTEAFF. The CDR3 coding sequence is TGTGCCTGGAGGCTCAGGGTATGGGGAAGAGGTAACACTGAAGCTTTCTTT.

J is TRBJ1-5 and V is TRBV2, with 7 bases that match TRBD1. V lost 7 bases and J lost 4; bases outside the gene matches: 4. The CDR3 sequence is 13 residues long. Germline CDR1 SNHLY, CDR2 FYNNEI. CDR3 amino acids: CASNQDRNQPQHF. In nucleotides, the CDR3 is TGTGCCAGCAATCAGGACAGGAATCAGCCCCAGCATTTT.

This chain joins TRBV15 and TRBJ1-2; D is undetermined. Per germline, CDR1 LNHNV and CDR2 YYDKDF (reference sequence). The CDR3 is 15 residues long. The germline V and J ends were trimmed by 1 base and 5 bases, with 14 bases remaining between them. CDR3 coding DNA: TGTGCCACCAGCAGAGGACCCAGGTCTGAATATGGCTACACCTTC. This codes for CATSRGPRSEYGYTF.

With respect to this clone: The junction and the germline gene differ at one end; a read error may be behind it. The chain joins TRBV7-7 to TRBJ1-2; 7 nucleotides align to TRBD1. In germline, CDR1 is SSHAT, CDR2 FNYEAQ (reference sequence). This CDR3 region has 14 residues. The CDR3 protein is CASTPLQGTYGYTF. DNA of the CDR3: TGTGCTAGCACCCCTTTACAGGGGACATATGGCTACACCTTC. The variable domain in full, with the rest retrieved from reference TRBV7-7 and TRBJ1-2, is GAGVSQSPRYKVTKRGQDVTLRCDPISSHATLYWYQQALGQGPEFLTYFNYEAQPDKSGLPSDRFSAERPEGSISTLTIQRTEQRDSAMYRCASTPLQGTYGYTFGSGTRLTVV.

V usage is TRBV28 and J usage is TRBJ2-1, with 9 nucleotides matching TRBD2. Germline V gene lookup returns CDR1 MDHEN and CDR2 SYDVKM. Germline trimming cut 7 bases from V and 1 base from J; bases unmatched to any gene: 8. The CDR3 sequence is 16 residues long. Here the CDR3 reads CASKGSSGSSYNEQFF. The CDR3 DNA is TGTGCCAGCAAAGGGAGTAGCGGGAGTTCCTACAATGAGCAGTTCTTC.

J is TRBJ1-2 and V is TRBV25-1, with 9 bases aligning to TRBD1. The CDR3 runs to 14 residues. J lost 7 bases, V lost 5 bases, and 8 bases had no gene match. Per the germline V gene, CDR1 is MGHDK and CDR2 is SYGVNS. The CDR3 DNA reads TGTGCCAGCAGTCCCCGGACAGGGGTCGCTGGCTACACCTTC. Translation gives CASSPRTGVAGYTF.

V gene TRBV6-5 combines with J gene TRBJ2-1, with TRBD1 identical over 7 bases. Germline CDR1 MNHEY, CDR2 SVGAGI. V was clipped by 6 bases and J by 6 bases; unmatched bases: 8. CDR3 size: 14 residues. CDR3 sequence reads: CASSKRNRGNEQFF. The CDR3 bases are TGTGCCAGCAGCAAAAGAAACAGGGGCAATGAGCAGTTCTTC.

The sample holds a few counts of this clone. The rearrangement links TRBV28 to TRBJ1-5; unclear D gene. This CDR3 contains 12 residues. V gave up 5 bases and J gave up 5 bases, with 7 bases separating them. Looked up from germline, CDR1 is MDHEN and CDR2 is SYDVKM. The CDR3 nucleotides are TGTGCCAGCAGTCCCCTTCATCAGCCCCAGCATTTT. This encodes CASSPLHQPQHF.

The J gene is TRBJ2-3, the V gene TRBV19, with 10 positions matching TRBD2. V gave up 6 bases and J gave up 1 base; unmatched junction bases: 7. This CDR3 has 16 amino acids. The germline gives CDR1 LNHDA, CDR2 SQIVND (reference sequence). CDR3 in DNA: TGTGCCAGTAGGGTCAGCGGGAGGGAGGGCACAGATACGCAGTATTTT. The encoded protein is CASRVSGREGTDTQYF.

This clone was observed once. DNA for the CDR3: TGTGCCAGCAGCTTGGGTAGCGGACAAGAGACCCAGTACTTC. Translation: CASSLGSGQETQYF. J is TRBJ2-5 and V is TRBV5-8, with D possibly matching TRBD2 (6 bases). Trimming left V 0 bases short and J 2 bases short, with 8 bases between. This CDR3 spans 14 amino acids. Per the germline V gene, CDR1 is SGHTS and CDR2 is YDEGEE.

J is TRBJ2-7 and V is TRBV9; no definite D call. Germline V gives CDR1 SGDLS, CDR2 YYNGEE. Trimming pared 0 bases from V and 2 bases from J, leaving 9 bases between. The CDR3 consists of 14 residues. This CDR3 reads CASSVGDNPYEQYF. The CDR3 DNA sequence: TGTGCCAGCAGCGTAGGCGACAACCCCTACGAGCAGTACTTC. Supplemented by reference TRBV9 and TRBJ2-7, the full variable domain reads DSGVTQTPKHLITATGQRVTLRCSPRSGDLSVYWYQQSLDQGLQFLIQYYNGEERAKGNILERFSAQQFPDLHSELNLSSLELGDSALYFCASSVGDNPYEQYFGPGTRLTVT.

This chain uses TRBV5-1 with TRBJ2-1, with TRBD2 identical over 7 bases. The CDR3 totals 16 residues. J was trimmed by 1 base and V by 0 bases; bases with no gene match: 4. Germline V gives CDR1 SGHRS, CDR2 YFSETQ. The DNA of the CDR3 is TGCGCCAGCAGCTTGGTAGGGCGGGGGTCCTACAATGAGCAGTTCTTC. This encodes CASSLVGRGSYNEQFF.

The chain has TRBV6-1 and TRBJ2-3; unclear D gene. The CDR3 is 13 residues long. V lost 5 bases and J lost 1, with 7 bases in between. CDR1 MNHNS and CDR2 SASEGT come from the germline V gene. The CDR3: CASSQTRTDTQYF. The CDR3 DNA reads TGTGCCAGCAGTCAGACTCGCACAGATACGCAGTATTTT.